The sequence of this T cell receptor (beta chain) was determined in a study of T cell responses to AZD1222 COVID-19 vaccine. Study-level points and caveats: Mapped onto spike, vaccine-associated CD4 TCRs spanned it and were dominant at 160-218 and 743-854. Baseline serology detected seropositivity in only six AZD1222 recipients. None of the repertoires were sampled until the peak T cell response had passed.

Assay: immunoSEQ multiplex PCR; the TCRdb copy retains only in-frame clones and omits some. Among 95,000 to 110,000 clones, roughly 89% were seen once, and the ten largest hold less than 55%. To note about this clone: The antigen remains undetermined.

V was pared by 2 bases and J by 4 bases, with 5 bases of the junction left unmatched. This CDR3 spans 15 amino acids. CDR1 LNHNV and CDR2 YYDKDF come from the germline V gene (reference sequence). The sequence came from an adult in good health. This chain links TRBV15 with TRBJ2-5, with 9 bases that match TRBD2. This specimen was peripheral blood, taken on day 0 of AZD1222 vaccination. CDR3 amino acids: CATSRLAGAGETQYF. Here the CDR3 DNA reads TGTGCCACCAGCAGATTAGCGGGAGCGGGAGAGACCCAGTACTTC.